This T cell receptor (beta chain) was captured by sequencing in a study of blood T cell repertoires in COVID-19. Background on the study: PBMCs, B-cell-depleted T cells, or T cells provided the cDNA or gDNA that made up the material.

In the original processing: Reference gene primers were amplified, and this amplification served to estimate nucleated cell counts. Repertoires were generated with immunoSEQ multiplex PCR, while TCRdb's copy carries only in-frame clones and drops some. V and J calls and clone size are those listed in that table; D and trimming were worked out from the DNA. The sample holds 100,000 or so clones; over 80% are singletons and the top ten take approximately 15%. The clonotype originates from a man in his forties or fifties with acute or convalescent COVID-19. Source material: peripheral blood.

CDR3 residues: CASSMGGLSYEQYF. The CDR3 region has the DNA TGTGCCAGCAGCATGGGGGGCTTATCCTACGAGCAGTACTTC. The chain carries TRBV5-4 and TRBJ2-7; perhaps D is TRBD1 or TRBD2 (6 bases each). The CDR3 has 14 amino acids. Germline V gene sequence: CDR1 SGHNT, CDR2 YYREEE (reference sequence). Between the trimmed V and J ends, which lost 4 bases and 1 base, there was a span of 12 bases.